This paragraph covers one T cell receptor beta chain sequence. This record comes from a study of beta chain features in type 1 diabetes. As every portion of the isolated RNA was reverse transcribed, the sequencing read expressed TCRB transcripts. This table comes from immunoSEQ multiplex PCR, and its TCRdb copy is limited to in-frame clones, with some not included. The data contain 300,000 to 350,000 clones, around 20% of them singletons. The CDR3 has 16 residues. Germline CDR1 MNHNY, CDR2 SVGAGI (reference sequence). V was trimmed by 7 bases and J by 1 base, leaving 19 bases between them. The receptor's source is a woman aged 18-35 years in good health. The chain employs TRBV6-6 and TRBJ1-1, with D possibly being TRBD1 (6 bases). Sequencing was carried out using naive CD4+ T cells from blood. CDR3 sequence reads: CASTERSTGRNTEAFF. The CDR3 DNA sequence: TGTGCCAGCACCGAAAGGTCGACAGGAAGGAACACTGAAGCTTTCTTT.